This TCR beta chain derives from a study of STAT3 mutations in large granular lymphocyte leukemia. Across the whole study: Immunosuppressive therapy was given to more than half of T-LGLL patients.

Turning to this clone: Its specificity is unknown.

Measured with immunoSEQ multiplex PCR; TCRdb has only the in-frame clones, and not every one. The sample has about 6,600 clones, around 52% seen once. Study conclusions and caveats: Differing intervals and regimens complicate linking therapy response to clone burden. In T-cell large granular lymphocyte leukemia, about half of patients showed multiple immunodominant subclonotypes.

CDR3 length: 15 residues. Looked up from germline, CDR1 is ENHRY and CDR2 is SYGVKD. The J segment lost 4 bases and the V segment lost 8 bases, leaving 12 bases of the junction unmatched. This clonotype was sampled from a boy aged 5 to 17 with T-cell large granular lymphocyte leukemia. Some clones in this sample may be carry-over from other donors' samples. Sequenced material: peripheral blood mononuclear cells. The V and J genes are TRBV10-3 and TRBJ1-2; 8 bases are shared with TRBD1. This CDR3 reads CAIPFNGQGPYGYTF. In DNA form, the CDR3 reads TGTGCCATCCCATTTAACGGACAGGGCCCCTATGGCTACACCTTC.